This T cell receptor beta chain is from a study of cytomegalovirus exposure and HLA in healthy donors. The CDR3 runs to 15 residues. The V end was cut by 3 bases, the J end by 3 bases, with 14 bases between. The germline gives CDR1 KGHSH, CDR2 LQKENI. Overall study results and limits: Productive rates of about 87% or about 30% were seen for most TCR beta V segments in an earlier analysis. A later analysis linked 15,000 to 20,000 TCR beta sequences to HLA alleles at 0.05 false discovery rate.

PCR employed 60 Vbeta and 13 Jbeta primers. Libraries were prepared by immunoSEQ multiplex PCR; TCRdb keeps only in-frame clonotypes and omits some of them. The sample shows 100,000 to 150,000 clones, over 70% of them seen only once. Comment on this clone: Antigen: not known.

These donors, healthy bone marrow donors, were studied. This receptor was identified in a woman in her 50s in good health and CMV-seronegative. This chain connects TRBV18 to TRBJ1-1, with D possibly being TRBD1 (6 bases). The sequenced material came from PBMCs. This chain's CDR3 is CASSPRQVRDTEAFF. CDR3 in DNA: TGTGCCAGCTCACCGAGACAGGTCCGGGACACTGAAGCTTTCTTT.